These 32 T cell receptor beta chains share one sample of origin, sequenced in a study of T cell responses to AZD1222 COVID-19 vaccine. Using immunoSEQ multiplex PCR, the repertoire was profiled, and TCRdb retains in-frame clones only, with some absent. The sample comprises 95,000 to 150,000 clones, 93% of which are singletons, and 4% to 6% rests with the top ten. The material sequenced was peripheral blood, taken 28 days after the second AZD1222 dose. Receptors were obtained from an adult who received the AZD1222 COVID-19 vaccine.

The J gene is TRBJ1-3, the V gene TRBV7-9, with D unresolved. CDR1 and CDR2 (germline): SEHNR, FQNEAQ (reference sequence). The CDR3 runs to 15 residues. V lost 5 bases to trimming and J lost 4 bases, with 15 bases between them. The CDR3 region has the DNA TGTGCCAGCAGCCCGGCCCTACCTCCGGGAAACACCATATATTTT. This gives the protein CASSPALPPGNTIYF.

V and J are TRBV6-5 and TRBJ1-5; perhaps TRBD1 as D (6 bases). The V gene lost 9 bases and the J gene lost 5 bases, with 11 bases spanning the gap. The CDR3 extends over 12 amino acids. From germline, CDR1 is MNHEY and CDR2 SVGAGI. In DNA form, the CDR3 reads TGTGCCAGTCGGGGGGGCGATCAGCCCCAGCATTTT. This gives the protein CASRGGDQPQHF.

The chain is built from TRBV5-1 and TRBJ2-3; a possible D gene is TRBD1 (5 bases). Trimming stripped 4 bases from V and 2 bases from J, with 20 bases between. There are 17 residues in the CDR3. CDR1 SGHRS and CDR2 YFSETQ come from the germline V gene. The CDR3 coding sequence is TGCGCCAGCAGCCCCCAGGGCCACCGTCAGCTCACAGATACGCAGTATTTT. It is translated as CASSPQGHRQLTDTQYF. Complete variable domain (other parts from reference TRBV5-1 and TRBJ2-3): KAGVTQTPRYLIKTRGQQVTLSCSPISGHRSVSWYQQTPGQGLQFLFEYFSETQRNKGNFPGRFSGRQFSNSRSEMNVSTLELGDSALYLCASSPQGHRQLTDTQYFGPGTRLTVL.

The genes are TRBV14 and TRBJ2-3, with 8 bases lining up with TRBD2. The CDR3 spans 14 residues. V lost 3 bases to trimming and J lost 6 bases; unmatched junction nucleotides: 5. The germline gives CDR1 SGHDN, CDR2 FVKESK. CDR3 protein: CASSQVAGRDTQYF. The DNA of the CDR3 is TGTGCCAGCAGCCAGGTAGCGGGGCGCGATACGCAGTATTTT.

This rearrangement joins TRBV18 to TRBJ2-1, with 9 bases fitting TRBD2. The germline CDR1 and CDR2 sequences are KGHSH and LQKENI. The CDR3 length is 17 residues. V lost 2 bases and J lost 8; bases outside the gene matches: 13. The CDR3: CASSPIFSREGFYEQFF. The CDR3 DNA reads as TGTGCCAGCTCACCAATCTTCTCGCGGGAGGGTTTCTATGAGCAGTTCTTC.

The chain has TRBV7-2 and TRBJ1-2; D call uncertain. This CDR3 has 15 residues. Germline assignment: CDR1 SGHTA and CDR2 FQGNSA. V lost 2 bases to trimming and J lost 8 bases, with 18 bases between them. This chain's CDR3 is CASSLKGRVFGGYTF. The CDR3 nucleotides are TGTGCCAGCAGCTTAAAAGGGCGCGTTTTTGGGGGCTACACCTTC.

The chain employs TRBV27 and TRBJ2-3, with D possibly TRBD2 on 5 matching bases. The ends were cut back, 2 bases at V and 3 bases at J, with 6 bases in the middle. Looked up from germline, CDR1 is MNHEY and CDR2 is SMNVEV (reference sequence). The CDR3 extends over 13 amino acids. This chain's CDR3 is CASSLGRTDTQYF. The CDR3 coding sequence is TGTGCCAGCAGTTTAGGGAGAACAGATACGCAGTATTTT.

The chain recombines TRBV6-5 with TRBJ1-2; D is ambiguous. CDR3 length: 14 residues. Germline V gene sequence: CDR1 MNHEY, CDR2 SVGAGI. V lost 6 bases, J lost 4 bases, and 15 bases lay in between. The CDR3, as DNA: TGTGCCAGCAGAAACCTACAGCGCTCCTATGGCTACACCTTC. Protein product: CASRNLQRSYGYTF.

This clone was counted a single time. The V gene is TRBV9, the J gene TRBJ1-1, with 11 bases fitting TRBD1. Germline CDR1 and CDR2: SGDLS and YYNGEE. The CDR3 loop spans 16 amino acids. Trimming at V came to 0 bases and at J to 4 bases, leaving 5 bases not matched to a gene. CDR3 loop: CASSVASGQGATEAFF. The CDR3 DNA reads as TGTGCCAGCAGCGTAGCTTCTGGACAGGGGGCCACTGAAGCTTTCTTT.

The chain is built from TRBV29-1 and TRBJ1-1; no definite D call. This CDR3 comprises 11 residues. V dropped 4 bases and J dropped 7 bases, with 10 bases sitting between them. The germline V gene encodes CDR1 SQVTM and CDR2 ANQGSEA. CDR3 DNA: TGCAGCGTTGGAGACCGAGTTGAAGCTTTCTTT. Translation gives CSVGDRVEAFF.

This chain links TRBV27 with TRBJ1-5, with TRBD1 matching over 10 bases. Trimming took 5 bases from V and 7 from J; bases not matched to a gene: 11. In germline, CDR1 is MNHEY, CDR2 SMNVEV (reference sequence). CDR3 length: 16 amino acids. As DNA, the CDR3 is TGTGCCAGCAGTCCGCGCGGGACAGGGGTGCGACAGCCCCAGCATTTT. Protein sequence: CASSPRGTGVRQPQHF.

The chain has TRBV9 and TRBJ1-3; D remains ambiguous. Germline-derived CDR1 and CDR2 are SGDLS and YYNGEE. Trimming removed 0 bases from V and 2 bases from J, with 9 bases in between. The CDR3 is 15 amino acids. The CDR3 reads CASSVGAVTGNTIYF. DNA of the CDR3: TGTGCCAGCAGCGTAGGGGCAGTTACTGGAAACACCATATATTTT.

V gene TRBV5-1 combines with J gene TRBJ2-5; D may be TRBD2 (7 bases). The CDR3 length is 16 residues. The germline V gene has CDR1 SGHRS and CDR2 YFSETQ. The germline V and J ends were trimmed by 0 bases and 3 bases, with 15 bases remaining between them. The CDR3 nucleotides are TGCGCCAGCAGCTTGGCCGGGGGGCGCGTAAAAGAGACCCAGTACTTC. It is translated as CASSLAGGRVKETQYF.

The chain combines TRBV7-9 with TRBJ1-3; D might be TRBD1 (5 bases). The germline gives CDR1 SEHNR, CDR2 FQNEAQ (reference sequence). V was shortened by 3 bases and J by 5 bases, with 14 bases between the two germline ends. This CDR3 comprises 15 residues. Written as DNA, the CDR3 is TGTGCCAGCAGCTTTGGACAATCCCTCCGAAACACCATATATTTT. This translates into CASSFGQSLRNTIYF.

The V call is TRBV9, the J call TRBJ1-1, with TRBD1 matching over 10 bases. CDR1 SGDLS and CDR2 YYNGEE come from the germline V gene. This CDR3 spans 16 amino acids. V was clipped by 2 bases and J by 3 bases; unmatched bases: 7. The CDR3 DNA is TGTGCCAGCAGCGTTGGGACAGGGGCGTTCGACACTGAAGCTTTCTTT. Amino acid sequence: CASSVGTGAFDTEAFF.

CDR3 DNA: TGTGCCAGCAGCGAACAGGGGGCGCGTGGAACAGATACGCAGTATTTT. This translates into CASSEQGARGTDTQYF. The gene calls are TRBV11-2 and TRBJ2-3, with 9 bases lining up with TRBD1. The CDR3 contains 16 residues. With 5 bases clipped from V and 3 bases from J, the junction kept 9 bases outside the gene matches. Germline CDR1 reads SGHAT; CDR2 reads FQNNGV.

This clone was picked up one time. J is TRBJ2-3 and V is TRBV30, with D hard to call. The CDR3 loop spans 11 amino acids. Germline CDR1 is GTSNPN and CDR2 is SVGIG (reference sequence). V lost 1 base to trimming and J lost 6 bases, with 5 bases between them. The CDR3 protein is CAWSEVDTQYF. Here the CDR3 DNA reads TGTGCCTGGAGTGAAGTGGATACGCAGTATTTT. Complete variable domain (other parts from reference TRBV30 and TRBJ2-3): SQTIHQWPATLVQPVGSPLSLECTVEGTSNPNLYWYRQAAGRGLQLLFYSVGIGQISSEVPQNLSASRPQDRQFILSSKKLLLSDSGFYLCAWSEVDTQYFGPGTRLTVL.

This chain connects TRBV5-8 to TRBJ2-7; no clear D. Per the germline V gene, CDR1 is SGHTS and CDR2 is YDEGEE. Trimming left V 2 bases short and J 0 bases short, with 12 bases between. This CDR3 region has 15 residues. Here the CDR3 reads CASSFGQSGSYEQYF. In nucleotides, the CDR3 is TGTGCCAGCAGCTTTGGTCAATCCGGCTCCTACGAGCAGTACTTC.

The chain uses TRBV18 and TRBJ2-1, with TRBD2 as a possible D gene (6 bases). The CDR3 covers 15 residues. In germline, CDR1 is KGHSH, CDR2 LQKENI. Trimming pared 2 bases from V and 4 bases from J, leaving 12 bases between. The chain's CDR3 is CASSPGTQTYNEQFF. In DNA, the CDR3 is TGTGCCAGCTCACCAGGGACTCAGACTTACAATGAGCAGTTCTTC.

This rearrangement joins TRBV10-2 to TRBJ2-7; D might be TRBD1 (6 bases). Deletions cut 0 bases from V and 0 bases from J, with 12 bases between. Germline V lookup: CDR1 WSHSY, CDR2 SAAADI. This CDR3 comprises 16 residues. This CDR3 is CASSESGTLTSYEQYF. The CDR3 DNA reads TGCGCCAGCAGTGAGTCAGGGACACTAACCTCCTACGAGCAGTACTTC.

This chain connects TRBV5-1 to TRBJ2-5; the D gene is possibly TRBD1 (7 bases). V was pared by 7 bases and J by 5 bases, with 12 bases between. Germline V CDR1 and CDR2: SGHRS, YFSETQ. The CDR3 is 12 residues long. The CDR3 is CASGGTAETQYF. CDR3 nucleotides: TGCGCCAGCGGCGGGACAGCGGAGACCCAGTACTTC.

The rearrangement links TRBV7-9 to TRBJ1-2; D remains unclear. The V and J ends lost 2 bases and 3 bases respectively, with 10 bases between them. This CDR3 has 14 amino acids. Germline assignment: CDR1 SEHNR and CDR2 FQNEAQ (reference sequence). The CDR3 nucleotides are TGTGCCAGCAGCTTAAATTCGAAGGACTATGGCTACACCTTC. Amino acids: CASSLNSKDYGYTF.

The chain has TRBV4-2 and TRBJ1-2; D uncertain. The CDR3 is 13 amino acids. Trimming shortened V by 1 base and J by 8 bases, and 11 bases separated the two germline ends. Germline values: CDR1 LGHNA, CDR2 YNFKEQ. CDR3 DNA: TGTGCCAGCAGCCAAGCGGGTTTGGGGGGCTACACCTTC. Translation gives CASSQAGLGGYTF.

The J gene is TRBJ2-7, the V gene TRBV12-3 or TRBV12-4, with unresolved D. The CDR3 length is 13 residues. V was clipped by 3 bases and J by 6 bases, with 12 bases between them. DNA of the CDR3: TGTGCCAGCAGTTTGAGTAGTCTCTCCGAGCAGTACTTC. This encodes CASSLSSLSEQYF.

The chain employs TRBV14 and TRBJ2-7; no reliable D call. Per germline, CDR1 SGHDN and CDR2 FVKESK. V lost 4 bases, J lost 3 bases, and 4 bases lay in between. The CDR3 is 11 residues long. In DNA, the CDR3 is TGTGCCAGCAGCCTCAACTACGAGCAGTACTTC. Translation: CASSLNYEQYF.

This chain links TRBV7-9 with TRBJ2-3; 9 nucleotides match TRBD2. V lost 1 base and J lost 0; bases outside the gene matches: 8. CDR1 and CDR2 (germline): SEHNR, FQNEAQ (reference sequence). The CDR3 is 18 amino acids. The DNA of the CDR3 is TGTGCCAGCAGCTTAGGGCGGGAGGGCCTCCCTAGCACAGATACGCAGTATTTT. Translation gives CASSLGREGLPSTDTQYF.

CDR3 in amino acids: CASSPGSEQYF. In DNA, the CDR3 is TGTGCCAGCTCACCAGGTTCGGAGCAGTACTTC. The chain is built from TRBV18 and TRBJ2-7; D is ambiguous. With 2 bases removed from V and 7 bases from J, the gap between germline ends came to 6 bases. The V gene's germline CDR1 is KGHSH and CDR2 LQKENI. This CDR3 is built from 11 residues.

The chain uses TRBV7-2 and TRBJ2-5; D is possibly TRBD1 or TRBD2 (5 bases each). V lost 2 bases and J lost 1, with 20 bases in between. Germline loops: CDR1 SGHTA, CDR2 FQGNSA. The CDR3 is 18 amino acids. The CDR3 protein is CASSLNPVEGRGQETQYF. CDR3 DNA sequence: TGTGCCAGCAGCTTAAACCCCGTTGAGGGTAGGGGCCAAGAGACCCAGTACTTC.

The V call is TRBV6-6, the J call TRBJ1-5; perhaps TRBD1 as D (5 bases). V was clipped by 6 bases and J by 8 bases, with 20 bases between them. Germline V gene sequence: CDR1 MNHNY, CDR2 SVGAGI (reference sequence). The CDR3 spans 15 residues. The CDR3 DNA is TGTGCCAGCAGAAACTTCGGGGGGACCCGGGAGCCCCAGCATTTT. Translating it yields CASRNFGGTREPQHF.

This clone was recorded a few times. The chain employs TRBV11-2 and TRBJ2-1, with a weak D call TRBD1 (5 bases). The CDR3 has 16 amino acids. Trimming took 2 bases from V and 8 from J, leaving 19 bases between them. Germline V CDR1 and CDR2: SGHAT, FQNNGV. The CDR3 sequence: CASSLWSDTLIDEQFF. The CDR3 DNA is TGTGCCAGCAGCTTATGGTCGGACACTTTGATAGATGAGCAGTTCTTC.

The chain employs TRBV9 and TRBJ2-1; 9 bases line up with TRBD2. Germline CDR1 reads SGDLS; CDR2 reads YYNGEE. The CDR3 loop spans 17 amino acids. The trim removed 4 bases at V and 0 bases at J, leaving 8 bases unmatched. This CDR3 is CASSPLYSGSSYNEQFF. The CDR3 DNA follows: TGTGCCAGCAGCCCCCTATATAGCGGGAGCTCCTACAATGAGCAGTTCTTC.

The rearrangement joins TRBV18 to TRBJ2-6; 7 positions agree with TRBD1. This CDR3 has 16 residues. The V and J ends lost 1 base and 0 bases, in that order; junction bases with no gene match: 0. In germline, CDR1 is KGHSH, CDR2 LQKENI. The CDR3 DNA sequence: TGTGCCAGCTCACCACGACAGGGCTCTGGGGCCAACGTCCTGACTTTC. Residues: CASSPRQGSGANVLTF.